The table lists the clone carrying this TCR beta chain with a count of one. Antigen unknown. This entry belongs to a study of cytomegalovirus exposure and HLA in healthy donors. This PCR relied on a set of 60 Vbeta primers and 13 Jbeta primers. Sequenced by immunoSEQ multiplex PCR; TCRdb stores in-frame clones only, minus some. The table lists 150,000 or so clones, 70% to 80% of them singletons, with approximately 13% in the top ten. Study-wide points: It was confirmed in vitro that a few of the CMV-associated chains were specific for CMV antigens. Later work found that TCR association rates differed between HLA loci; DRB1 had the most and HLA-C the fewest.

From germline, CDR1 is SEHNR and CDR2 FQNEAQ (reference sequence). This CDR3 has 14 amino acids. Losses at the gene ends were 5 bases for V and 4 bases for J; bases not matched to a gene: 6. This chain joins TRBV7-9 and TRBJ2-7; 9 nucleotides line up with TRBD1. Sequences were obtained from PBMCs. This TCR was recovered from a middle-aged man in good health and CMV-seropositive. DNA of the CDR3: TGTGCCAGCAGCCCCGGGACAGGGTTTTACGAGCAGTACTTC. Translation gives CASSPGTGFYEQYF.